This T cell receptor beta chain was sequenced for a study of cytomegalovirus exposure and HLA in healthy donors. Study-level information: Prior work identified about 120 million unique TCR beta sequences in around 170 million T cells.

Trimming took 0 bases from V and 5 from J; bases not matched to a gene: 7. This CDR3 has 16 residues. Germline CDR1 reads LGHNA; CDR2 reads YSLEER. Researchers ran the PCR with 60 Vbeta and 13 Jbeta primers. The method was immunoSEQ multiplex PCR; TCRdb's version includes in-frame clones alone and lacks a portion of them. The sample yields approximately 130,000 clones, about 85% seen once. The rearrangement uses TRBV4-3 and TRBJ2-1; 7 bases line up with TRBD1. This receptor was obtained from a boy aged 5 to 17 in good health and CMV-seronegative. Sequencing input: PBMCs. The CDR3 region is CASSQEGTARDNEQFF. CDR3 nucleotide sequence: TGCGCCAGCAGCCAAGAAGGGACAGCCAGAGACAATGAGCAGTTCTTC.